This TCR beta chain is drawn from a study of a mutant IDH1 vaccine in newly diagnosed glioma. Overall study: Treated patients comprised approximately 60% males and around 40% females, mean age 40.4 years. Former treatment meant radiotherapy, temozolomide, or both; the majority had gotten both. Points from the study as a whole: Top-clonotype changes in peripheral T cells seemed unrelated to pseudoprogression.

Method: immunoSEQ multiplex PCR; TCRdb's copy keeps in-frame clones and lacks some. The table has over 75,000 clones, roughly 78% seen once. The time point is: baseline, week 1 (first vaccination visit). Treatment indicated: pre-vaccination baseline after standard-of-care therapy. Regarding this clone: No antigen is known for it.

CDR1 is SEHNR, CDR2 FQNEAQ, per germline (reference sequence). The V gene end was trimmed by 3 bases and the J gene end by 1 base; junction bases not matched to a gene: 1. The CDR3 consists of 14 residues. This sequence joins TRBV7-9 and TRBJ2-5, with 8 nucleotides matching TRBD1. The receptor comes from a man in his forties with glioma. Here the sequenced sample was PBMCs, taken from a glioma patient treated with radiotherapy, temozolomide or both. The CDR3 DNA sequence: TGTGCCAGCAGCTTTGGACAGGGCCAAGAGACCCAGTACTTC. It encodes CASSFGQGQETQYF.